This record concerns one T cell receptor beta chain sequence. Its antigen is undetermined. The sample is drawn from a study of T cell responses to AZD1222 COVID-19 vaccine. The study's findings and limits: Seropositive status at baseline applied to only 6 or 7 AZD1222 recipients. The sample set comprised mostly white British donors with more females, and clonal diversity was possibly underestimated.

The repertoire was sequenced with immunoSEQ multiplex PCR; TCRdb's copy has only in-frame clones and lacks some. This table has under 150,000 clones, approximately 85% appearing once. The CDR3 runs 14 residues. Germline V gene lookup returns CDR1 SGHNT and CDR2 YYREEE (reference sequence). V was pared by 0 bases and J by 8 bases, with 11 bases between. This sample comprised peripheral blood, obtained 28 days after the second dose of the MenACWY control vaccine. This clonotype was obtained from an adult who received the MenACWY meningococcal vaccine as a control. V and J are TRBV5-4 and TRBJ1-4, with no clear D. CDR3 coding DNA: TGTGCCAGCAGCTTGGGGCAGATTGACGAAAAACTGTTTTTT. Amino acids: CASSLGQIDEKLFF. Full variable domain (rest looked up from reference TRBV5-4 and TRBJ1-4): ETGVTQSPTHLIKTRGQQVTLRCSSQSGHNTVSWYQQALGQGPQFIFQYYREEENGRGNFPPRFSGLQFPNYSSELNVNALELDDSALYLCASSLGQIDEKLFFGSGTQLSVL.